This T cell receptor (beta chain) was captured by sequencing in a study of T-cell memory formation after mild COVID-19. Study context: Largely donor-specific TCR clusters were found.

With constant-segment primers, 5'RACE yielded cDNA libraries of TCR alpha and TCR beta that carried sample barcodes and UMIs. TCRdb passed the 5' RACE reads through MiXCR, listing each CDR3 protein once. The table records roughly 200,000 distinct CDR3 sequences, over 20% of them present only once. Losses at the gene ends were 5 bases for V and 8 bases for J; bases not matched to a gene: 8. The CDR3 extends over 13 amino acids. The sequencing sample was made of PBMCs or a T cell subset sorted from them (not recorded which). This clonotype originated in an adult woman who had mild COVID-19 (a few samples of this study predate the infection). Cell type and time point are not known. The rearrangement links TRBV12-3 or TRBV12-4 to TRBJ1-2; 7 bases agree with TRBD1. The CDR3 loop is CASSPDRVGGYTF. The CDR3 bases are TGTGCCAGCAGTCCCGACAGGGTGGGCGGCTACACCTTC.